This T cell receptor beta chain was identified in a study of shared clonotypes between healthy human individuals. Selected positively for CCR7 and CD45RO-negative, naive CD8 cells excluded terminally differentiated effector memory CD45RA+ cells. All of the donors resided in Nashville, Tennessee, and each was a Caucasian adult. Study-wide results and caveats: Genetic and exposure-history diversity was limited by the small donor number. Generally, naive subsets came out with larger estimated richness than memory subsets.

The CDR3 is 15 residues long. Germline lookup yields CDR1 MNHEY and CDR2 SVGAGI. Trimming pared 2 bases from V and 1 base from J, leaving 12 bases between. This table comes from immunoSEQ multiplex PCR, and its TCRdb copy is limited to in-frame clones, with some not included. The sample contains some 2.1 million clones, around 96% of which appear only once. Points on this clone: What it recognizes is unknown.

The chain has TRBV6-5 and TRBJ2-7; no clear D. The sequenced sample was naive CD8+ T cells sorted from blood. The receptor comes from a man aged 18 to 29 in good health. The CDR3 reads CASSYGPGQSYEQYF. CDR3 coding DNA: TGTGCCAGCAGTTACGGGCCGGGCCAATCCTACGAGCAGTACTTC.